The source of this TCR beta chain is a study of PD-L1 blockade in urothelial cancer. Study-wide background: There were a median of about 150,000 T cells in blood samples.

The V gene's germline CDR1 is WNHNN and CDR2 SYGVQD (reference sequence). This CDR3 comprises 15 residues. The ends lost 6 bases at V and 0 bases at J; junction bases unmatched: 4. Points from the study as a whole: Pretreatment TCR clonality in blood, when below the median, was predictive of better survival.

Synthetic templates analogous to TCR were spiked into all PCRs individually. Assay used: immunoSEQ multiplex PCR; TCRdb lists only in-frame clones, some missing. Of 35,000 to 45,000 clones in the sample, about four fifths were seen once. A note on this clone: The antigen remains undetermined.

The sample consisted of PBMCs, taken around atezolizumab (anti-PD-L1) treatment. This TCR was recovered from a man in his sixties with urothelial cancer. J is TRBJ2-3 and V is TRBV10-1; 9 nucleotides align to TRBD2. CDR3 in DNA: TGCGCCAGCAGCCAGACTAGCGGAAGCACAGATACGCAGTATTTT. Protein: CASSQTSGSTDTQYF.